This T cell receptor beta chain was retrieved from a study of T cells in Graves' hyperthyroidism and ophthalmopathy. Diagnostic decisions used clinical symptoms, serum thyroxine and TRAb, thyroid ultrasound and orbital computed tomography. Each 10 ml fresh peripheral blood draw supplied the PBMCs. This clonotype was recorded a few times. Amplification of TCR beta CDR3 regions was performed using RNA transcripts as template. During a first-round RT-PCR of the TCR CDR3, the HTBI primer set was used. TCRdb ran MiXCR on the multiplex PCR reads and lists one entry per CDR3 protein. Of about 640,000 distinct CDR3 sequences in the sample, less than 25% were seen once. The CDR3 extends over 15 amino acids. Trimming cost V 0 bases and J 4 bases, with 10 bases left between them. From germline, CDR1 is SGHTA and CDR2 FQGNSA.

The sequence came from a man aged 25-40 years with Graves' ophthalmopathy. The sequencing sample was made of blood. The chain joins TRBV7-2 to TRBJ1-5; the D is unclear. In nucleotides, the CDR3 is TGTGCCAGCAGCTTAGCGCTGACAAGGAATCAGCCCCAGCATTTT. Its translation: CASSLALTRNQPQHF.